This note documents a single T cell receptor beta chain sequence. Antigen specificity is unknown. This sample was included in a study of long-term antiretroviral therapy in people with HIV. They ran version v3.0 of the immunoSEQ assay at survey level. Data came from immunoSEQ multiplex PCR; TCRdb stores just in-frame clones and leaves some out. The sample consists of under 20,000 clones, approximately 89% of them appearing once. Study-wide points: It was observed that HIV repertoires exhibited narrower CDR3 length ranges than controls.

V lost 4 bases and J lost 6; bases outside the gene matches: 12. CDR3 length equals 16 residues. Germline loops: CDR1 SEHNR, CDR2 FQNEAQ (reference sequence). V is TRBV7-9 and J is TRBJ1-2; 9 nucleotides line up with TRBD1. The sample consisted of unsorted PBMCs, taken 0.5 years after starting antiretroviral therapy. The source is a man aged 40-50 years with HIV. CDR3 amino acids: CASSSPGTGLLDGYTF. The CDR3 coding sequence is TGTGCCAGCAGCTCGCCCGGGACAGGGCTTTTAGATGGCTACACCTTC.